The text below deals with one TCR beta chain. The V and J ends lost 6 bases and 0 bases respectively, with 12 bases between them. Looked up from germline, CDR1 is SGHTA and CDR2 is FQGNSA. This CDR3 has 15 amino acids. These data originate in a study of T-cell reconstitution after alpha-beta-depleted transplantation in children. Molecular barcoding with unique molecular identifiers was used for the TCRbeta library. TCRdb re-called the PCR reads through MiXCR, storing one row per CDR3 protein. The sample has about 690,000 distinct CDR3 sequences, around 16% seen once; the top ten hold 0.8% to 1.1%. The TCR comes from a human donor who donated a stem cell graft to a child with acute myeloid leukemia. Source: PBMCs from the stem cell graft donor, taken from the stem cell graft. The chain joins TRBV7-2 to TRBJ1-5, with a tentative D call TRBD1 (6 bases). The CDR3: CTSRDRFYSNQPQHF. The CDR3 coding sequence is TGTACCAGCAGGGACAGATTTTATAGCAATCAGCCCCAGCATTTT.